The 16 T cell receptor beta chains below come from one sample, sequenced in a study of high-grade serous ovarian cancer treatment subgroups. The tumor samples were collected prior to definitive surgery or chemotherapy. Sequencing was performed with immunoSEQ multiplex PCR; in TCRdb, only in-frame clones are kept and a portion is missing. Of 2,500 or so clones in the sample, around 75% were seen once. The sequenced sample was tumor tissue. The receptors shown here come from a human donor with high-grade serous ovarian cancer.

V is TRBV28 and J is TRBJ1-2, with 7 bases lining up with TRBD1. Germline CDR1 and CDR2: MDHEN and SYDVKM. This CDR3 is 15 amino acids long. V lost 7 bases, J lost 4 bases, and 12 bases stayed unmatched. The CDR3 nucleotides read TGTGCCAGCACCCCAGGGGGGTCTTGGGCCTATGGCTACACCTTC. Encoded protein: CASTPGGSWAYGYTF.

V gene TRBV7-3 combines with J gene TRBJ1-4, with D possibly being TRBD1 (5 bases). V was shortened by 2 bases and J by 8 bases, with 9 bases between the two germline ends. The CDR3 is made up of 13 amino acids. Per the germline V gene, CDR1 is SGHTA and CDR2 is FQGTGA. This CDR3 reads CASSLQGEEKLFF. DNA for the CDR3: TGTGCCAGCAGCTTACAGGGTGAGGAAAAACTGTTTTTT.

This clone was seen more than once but under ten times. CDR3 in DNA: TGTGCCAGCAGCCTGGGGGACAATGAGCAGTTCTTC. This encodes CASSLGDNEQFF. V and J are TRBV7-6 and TRBJ2-1; TRBD1 or TRBD2 may be the D gene (5 bases each). The length of the CDR3 is 12 residues. Trimming removed 5 bases at V and 5 bases at J, with 7 bases between. The germline V gene encodes CDR1 SGHVS and CDR2 FNYEAQ.

V is TRBV28 and J is TRBJ2-7, with D unresolved. Per the germline V gene, CDR1 is MDHEN and CDR2 is SYDVKM. V was shortened by 1 base and J by 0 bases, with 1 base between the two germline ends. The length of the CDR3 is 12 residues. CDR3 protein: CASSLYSYEQYF. The CDR3 region has the DNA TGTGCCAGCAGTTTATACTCCTACGAGCAGTACTTC.

The genes are TRBV9 and TRBJ2-2, with D perhaps TRBD1 (6 bases). CDR3 length: 16 residues. V gave up 4 bases and J gave up 1 base, with 14 bases separating them. CDR1 SGDLS and CDR2 YYNGEE come from the germline V gene. In DNA form, the CDR3 reads TGTGCCAGCAGCCCCTACAGGGAATTGAACACCGGGGAGCTGTTTTTT. It codes for CASSPYRELNTGELFF.

The chain couples TRBV10-2 to TRBJ1-2; D not certain. There are 14 residues in the CDR3. V gave up 0 bases and J gave up 6 bases, with 11 bases separating them. CDR1 and CDR2 (germline): WSHSY, SAAADI. The CDR3 DNA sequence: TGCGCCAGCAGTGAGTCGAATACGGCGGATGGCTACACCTTC. Its translation is CASSESNTADGYTF.

V gene TRBV19 combines with J gene TRBJ2-1, with D possibly being TRBD1 or TRBD2 (6 bases each). There are 16 residues in the CDR3. Between the trimmed V and J ends, which lost 0 bases and 7 bases, there was a span of 16 bases. Germline assignment: CDR1 LNHDA and CDR2 SQIVND (reference sequence). Here the CDR3 DNA reads TGTGCCAGTAGTATAGATCTGGGTTGGGGGGCTAATGAGCAGTTCTTC. Protein: CASSIDLGWGANEQFF. The full variable domain, in which reference TRBV19 and TRBJ2-1 provide the parts outside the CDR3, is DGGITQSPKYLFRKEGQNVTLSCEQNLNHDAMYWYRQDPGQGLRLIYYSQIVNDFQKGDIAEGYSVSREKKESFPLTVTSAQKNPTAFYLCASSIDLGWGANEQFFGPGTRLTVL.

The gene calls are TRBV9 and TRBJ2-5; TRBD2 matches at 8 bases. Trimming took 6 bases from V and 5 from J; bases not matched to a gene: 3. This CDR3 has 12 amino acids. The germline CDR1 and CDR2 sequences are SGDLS and YYNGEE. The CDR3 DNA is TGTGCCAGCAACCGGGGGGGGGAGACCCAGTACTTC. Translation gives CASNRGGETQYF.

The V gene is TRBV7-2, the J gene TRBJ1-2; tentative D call: TRBD1 (5 bases). Germline V gene sequence: CDR1 SGHTA, CDR2 FQGNSA. The CDR3 consists of 13 residues. V lost 3 bases and J 8 bases, leaving 13 bases between the germline ends. The CDR3 nucleotides read TGTGCCAGCAGCTTTAGTGGGGGTGAGGGCTACACCTTC. Its translation is CASSFSGGEGYTF. Drawing the rest from reference TRBV7-2 and TRBJ1-2, the complete variable domain is GAGVSQSPSNKVTEKGKDVELRCDPISGHTALYWYRQSLGQGLEFLIYFQGNSAPDKSGLPSDRFSAERTGGSVSTLTIQRTQQEDSAVYLCASSFSGGEGYTFGSGTRLTVV.

The rearrangement joins TRBV5-4 to TRBJ1-4, with TRBD1 identical over 9 bases. This CDR3 is 14 amino acids long. The germline CDR1 and CDR2 sequences are SGHNT and YYREEE (reference sequence). With 4 bases clipped from V and 8 bases from J, the junction kept 6 bases outside the gene matches. In nucleotides, the CDR3 is TGTGCCAGCAGCACGGACAGGGGAGGCGAAAAACTGTTTTTT. It yields the protein CASSTDRGGEKLFF.

The chain couples TRBV4-3 to TRBJ2-2, with 7 bases matching TRBD1. This CDR3 spans 16 amino acids. The V gene's germline CDR1 is LGHNA and CDR2 YSLEER. V lost 4 bases and J lost 4; bases outside the gene matches: 9. CDR3 region: CASSPKQGMSTGELFF. The CDR3 DNA reads TGCGCCAGCAGCCCTAAACAGGGGATGTCCACCGGGGAGCTGTTTTTT.

V is TRBV11-2 and J is TRBJ2-3; weak D call: TRBD1 (5 bases). Germline assignment: CDR1 SGHAT and CDR2 FQNNGV. This CDR3 is 15 amino acids long. The V and J ends lost 5 bases and 0 bases respectively, with 12 bases between them. CDR3 sequence (DNA): TGTGCCAGCAGCCTCCCGACAGCTAGCACAGATACGCAGTATTTT. It is translated as CASSLPTASTDTQYF.

This clone qualifies as hyperexpanded. CDR3 DNA sequence: TGTGCCAGCAGCTTCGGGACGGTTAATTCACCCCTCCACTTT. This translates into CASSFGTVNSPLHF. V gene TRBV5-4 combines with J gene TRBJ1-6, with D perhaps TRBD1 (5 bases). Germline V gene sequence: CDR1 SGHNT, CDR2 YYREEE (reference sequence). This CDR3 contains 14 residues. The germline V and J ends were trimmed by 2 bases and 6 bases, with 9 bases remaining between them.

V and J are TRBV19 and TRBJ2-3, with D hard to call. Germline CDR1 is LNHDA and CDR2 is SQIVND (reference sequence). The CDR3 runs 14 residues. V dropped 6 bases and J dropped 1 base, with 11 bases sitting between them. CDR3 nucleotides: TGTGCCAGTAGGCTCTTTGGTGGCACAGATACGCAGTATTTT. As protein: CASRLFGGTDTQYF.

V and J are TRBV6-5 and TRBJ1-3; perhaps TRBD1 as D (5 bases). V gave up 4 bases and J gave up 1 base, with 8 bases separating them. Germline assignment: CDR1 MNHEY and CDR2 SVGAGI. This CDR3 is built from 14 residues. CDR3 amino acids: CASSLAGSGNTIYF. The CDR3 region has the DNA TGTGCCAGCAGTTTAGCAGGGTCTGGAAACACCATATATTTT.

This chain joins TRBV7-9 and TRBJ1-5; D is undetermined. V was shortened by 5 bases and J by 4 bases, with 15 bases between the two germline ends. CDR1 is SEHNR and CDR2 is FQNEAQ in the germline V gene (reference sequence). This CDR3 region has 15 residues. CDR3: CASSLGDGPNQPQHF. DNA of the CDR3: TGTGCCAGCAGCCTCGGCGACGGACCAAATCAGCCCCAGCATTTT.